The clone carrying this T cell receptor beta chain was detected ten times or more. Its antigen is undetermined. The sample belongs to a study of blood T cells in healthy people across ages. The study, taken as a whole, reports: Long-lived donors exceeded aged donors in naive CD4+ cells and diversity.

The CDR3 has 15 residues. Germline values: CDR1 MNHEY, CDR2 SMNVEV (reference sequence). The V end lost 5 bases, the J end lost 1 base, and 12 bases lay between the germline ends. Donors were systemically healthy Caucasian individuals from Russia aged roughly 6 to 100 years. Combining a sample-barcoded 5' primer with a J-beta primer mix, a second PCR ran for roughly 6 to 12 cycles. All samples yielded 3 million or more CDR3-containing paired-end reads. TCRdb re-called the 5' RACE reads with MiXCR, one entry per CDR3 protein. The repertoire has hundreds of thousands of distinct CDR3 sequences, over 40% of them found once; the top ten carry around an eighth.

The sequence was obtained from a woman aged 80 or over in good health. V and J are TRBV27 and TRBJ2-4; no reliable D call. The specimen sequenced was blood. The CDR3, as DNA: TGTGCCAGCAGTCTGGCGCCGTCGGCCAAAAACATTCAGTACTTC. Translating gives CASSLAPSAKNIQYF.